This section outlines one T cell receptor beta chain sequence together with its context. The target antigen is unknown. This specimen belongs to a study of cytomegalovirus exposure and HLA in healthy donors. Study outcomes and limitations: A later analysis reportedly found fewer N-insertions in an Asian-associated ancestry cluster than the roughly 670-donor mean. Investigators reported fewer than 200 TCR beta chains as tied to cytomegalovirus.

The CDR3 runs 13 residues. Trimming stripped 1 base from V and 3 bases from J, with 7 bases between. In germline, CDR1 is LGHNA, CDR2 YSLEER. PCR amplification relied on 60 Vbeta primers (plus 13 Jbeta primers). Only in-frame clones appear in the TCRdb table, and some are missing; sequencing was by immunoSEQ multiplex PCR. This table has 150,000 to 250,000 clones, around 79% appearing once. Sequenced sample: PBMCs. J is TRBJ2-7 and V is TRBV4-3; D is uncertain. The clonotype originates from a woman aged 25-40 years in good health and CMV-seropositive. CDR3 nucleotide sequence: TGCGCCAGCAGCCAAGGGCTAGTCTACGAGCAGTACTTC. It is translated as CASSQGLVYEQYF.